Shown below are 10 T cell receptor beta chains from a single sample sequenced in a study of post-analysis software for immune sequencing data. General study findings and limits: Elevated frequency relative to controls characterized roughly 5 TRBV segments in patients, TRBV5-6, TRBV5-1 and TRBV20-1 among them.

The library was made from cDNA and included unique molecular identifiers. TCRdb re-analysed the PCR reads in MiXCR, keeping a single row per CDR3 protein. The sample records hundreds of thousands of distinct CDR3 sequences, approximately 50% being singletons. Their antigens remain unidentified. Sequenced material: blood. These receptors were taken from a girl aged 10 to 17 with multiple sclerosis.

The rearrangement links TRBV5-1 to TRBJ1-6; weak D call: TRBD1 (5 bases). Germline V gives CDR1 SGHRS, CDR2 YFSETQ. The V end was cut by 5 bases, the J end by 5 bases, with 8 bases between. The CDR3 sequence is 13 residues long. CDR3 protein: CASRRQNNSPLHF. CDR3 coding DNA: TGCGCCAGCAGAAGACAGAATAATTCACCCCTCCACTTT.

CDR3 protein: CASSELQRTGSKCEQYF. The CDR3 DNA sequence: TGCGCCAGCAGTGAGTTACAGAGGACTGGTTCTAAGTGCGAGCAGTACTTC. V usage is TRBV10-2 and J usage is TRBJ2-7, with D possibly being TRBD2 (5 bases). Trimming left V 1 base short and J 6 bases short, with 22 bases between. The CDR3 is 17 residues long. CDR1 and CDR2 (germline): WSHSY, SAAADI.

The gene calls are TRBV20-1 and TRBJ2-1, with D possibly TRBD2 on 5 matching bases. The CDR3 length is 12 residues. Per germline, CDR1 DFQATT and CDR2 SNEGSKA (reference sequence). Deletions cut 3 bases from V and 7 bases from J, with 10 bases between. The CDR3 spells CSARLGGNEQFF. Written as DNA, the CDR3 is TGCAGTGCTAGGCTAGGCGGGAATGAGCAGTTCTTC.

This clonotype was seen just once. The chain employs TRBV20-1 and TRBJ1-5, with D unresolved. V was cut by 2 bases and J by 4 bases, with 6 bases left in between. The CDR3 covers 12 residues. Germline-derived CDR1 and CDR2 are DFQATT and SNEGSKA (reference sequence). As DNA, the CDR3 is TGCAGTGCTAGACGTCAGAATCAGCCCCAGCATTTT. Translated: CSARRQNQPQHF.

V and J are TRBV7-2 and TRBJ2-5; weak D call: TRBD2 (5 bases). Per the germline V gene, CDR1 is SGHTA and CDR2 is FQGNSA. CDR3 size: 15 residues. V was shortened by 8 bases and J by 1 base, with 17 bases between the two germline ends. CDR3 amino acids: CASATSGSLQETQYF. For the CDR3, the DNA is TGTGCCAGCGCCACCTCGGGGAGCCTCCAAGAGACCCAGTACTTC.

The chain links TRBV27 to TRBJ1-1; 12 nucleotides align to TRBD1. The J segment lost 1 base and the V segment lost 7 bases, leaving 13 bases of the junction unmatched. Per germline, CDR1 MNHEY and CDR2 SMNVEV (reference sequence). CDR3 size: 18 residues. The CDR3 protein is CASKSGTGGASWNTEAFF. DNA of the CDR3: TGTGCCAGCAAGTCCGGGACAGGGGGCGCCTCCTGGAACACTGAAGCTTTCTTT.

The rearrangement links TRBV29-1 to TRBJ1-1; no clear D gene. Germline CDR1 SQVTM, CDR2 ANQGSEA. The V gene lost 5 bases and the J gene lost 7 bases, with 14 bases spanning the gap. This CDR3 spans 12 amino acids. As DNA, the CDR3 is TGCAGCGTTTCCGGCGGTATTCTTGAAGCTTTCTTT. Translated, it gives CSVSGGILEAFF.

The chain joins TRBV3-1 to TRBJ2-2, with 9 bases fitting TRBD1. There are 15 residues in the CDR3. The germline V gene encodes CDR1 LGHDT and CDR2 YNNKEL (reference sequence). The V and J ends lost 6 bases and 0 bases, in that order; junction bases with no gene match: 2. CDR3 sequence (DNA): TGTGCCAGCAGTCGGACAGGGGCGAACACCGGGGAGCTGTTTTTT. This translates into CASSRTGANTGELFF.

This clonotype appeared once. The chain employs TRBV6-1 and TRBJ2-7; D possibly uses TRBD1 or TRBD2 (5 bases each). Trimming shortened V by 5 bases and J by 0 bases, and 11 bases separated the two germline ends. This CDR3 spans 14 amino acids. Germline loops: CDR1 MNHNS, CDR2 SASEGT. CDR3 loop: CASSRDGSSYEQYF. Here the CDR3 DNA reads TGTGCCAGCAGTAGGGACGGTAGCTCCTACGAGCAGTACTTC.

In nucleotides, the CDR3 is TGCAGCGTGGCGAGCGGGAGAGCGGGAAATGAGCAGTTCTTC. Translation: CSVASGRAGNEQFF. The rearrangement links TRBV29-1 to TRBJ2-1; TRBD2 matches 8 bases. The CDR3 extends over 14 amino acids. Per germline, CDR1 SQVTM and CDR2 ANQGSEA. With 6 bases clipped from V and 7 bases from J, the junction kept 11 bases outside the gene matches.